These 16 T cell receptor beta chains were all obtained from the same sample, sequenced in a study of HIV-infected patients and healthy controls. Each CDR3 protein is one row after TCRdb ran MiXCR on the 5' RACE reads. Here the sample spans tens of thousands of distinct CDR3 sequences, about 16% being singletons. Sequences were obtained from CD4+ T cells from blood. The origin of the receptors is a human donor in good health.

J is TRBJ2-1 and V is TRBV5-1; possible D gene TRBD2, 6 bases. V shed 4 bases and J shed 0 bases, with 11 bases lying between them. CDR1 is SGHRS and CDR2 is YFSETQ in the germline V gene. The CDR3 totals 15 residues. The CDR3 DNA reads as TGCGCCAGCAGCCCGACGGGAGACTCCTACAATGAGCAGTTCTTC. This encodes CASSPTGDSYNEQFF.

V and J are TRBV7-9 and TRBJ2-1; 13 nucleotides line up with TRBD2. Germline V gene lookup returns CDR1 SEHNR and CDR2 FQNEAQ (reference sequence). The CDR3 length is 17 residues. With 1 base clipped from V and 8 bases from J, the junction kept 8 bases outside the gene matches. CDR3 protein: CASSLVFGTSGVDEQFF. The DNA of the CDR3 is TGTGCCAGCAGCTTAGTTTTTGGGACTAGCGGGGTCGATGAGCAGTTCTTC.

The rearrangement links TRBV20-1 to TRBJ2-4, with TRBD2 matching over 7 bases. Germline trimming cut 6 bases from V and 3 bases from J; bases unmatched to any gene: 8. The CDR3 has 14 amino acids. The germline V gene has CDR1 DFQATT and CDR2 SNEGSKA (reference sequence). In DNA form, the CDR3 reads TGCAGTGCGAACAGAGGACTAGTCAAAAACATTCAGTACTTC. This translates into CSANRGLVKNIQYF.

This clonotype is termed medium-sized. The chain uses TRBV6-5 and TRBJ2-7, with a possible D match to TRBD1 (6 bases). Germline V gene lookup returns CDR1 MNHEY and CDR2 SVGAGI. V shed 6 bases and J shed 1 base, with 10 bases lying between them. There are 13 residues in the CDR3. This chain's CDR3 is CASRHRESYEQYF. The CDR3 DNA follows: TGTGCCAGCAGGCACAGGGAGTCCTACGAGCAGTACTTC.

V gene TRBV6-1 combines with J gene TRBJ2-3; 12 nucleotides agree with TRBD2. CDR3 length: 16 amino acids. J lost 8 bases, V lost 8 bases, and 14 bases had no gene match. Germline V gives CDR1 MNHNS, CDR2 SASEGT. The CDR3 DNA sequence: TGTGCCAGCGGAGCCCACGGACTAGCGGGGTTAAGTACGCAGTATTTT. Translating it yields CASGAHGLAGLSTQYF.

This rearrangement joins TRBV7-9 to TRBJ2-7; no firm D call. Germline CDR1 is SEHNR and CDR2 is FQNEAQ (reference sequence). Trimming pared 1 base from V and 1 base from J, leaving 8 bases between. The CDR3 totals 14 residues. The CDR3 loop is CASSLGTDSYEQYF. The CDR3 DNA reads TGTGCCAGCAGCTTAGGGACCGATTCCTACGAGCAGTACTTC. The full variable domain, rest sourced from reference TRBV7-9 and TRBJ2-7, is DTGVSQNPRHKITKRGQNVTFRCDPISEHNRLYWYRQTLGQGPEFLTYFQNEAQLEKSRLLSDRFSAERPKGSFSTLEIQRTEQGDSAMYLCASSLGTDSYEQYFGPGTRLTVT.

This clonotype was recorded at least ten times. The chain couples TRBV29-1 to TRBJ2-2; D might be TRBD2 (5 bases). The CDR3 length is 15 residues. The germline gives CDR1 SQVTM, CDR2 ANQGSEA. V was clipped by 3 bases and J by 4 bases, with 15 bases between them. CDR3 loop: CSVDSGHRGTGELFF. The CDR3 DNA sequence: TGCAGCGTTGATTCCGGCCATCGGGGCACCGGGGAGCTGTTTTTT.

V is TRBV18 and J is TRBJ1-1; 7 bases are a match to TRBD1. Germline CDR1 KGHSH, CDR2 LQKENI. The CDR3 loop spans 15 amino acids. V lost 6 bases, J lost 4 bases, and 11 bases stayed unmatched. CDR3 DNA sequence: TGTGCCAGCTCGGCCGCGAGAGGGGACAGCACTGAAGCTTTCTTT. The encoded protein is CASSAARGDSTEAFF.

This clonotype occurred many times. This chain connects TRBV5-1 to TRBJ1-2; the match to TRBD1 covers 9 bases. The germline V gene has CDR1 SGHRS and CDR2 YFSETQ. This CDR3 has 14 residues. After removal of 7 bases from V and 5 bases from J, the junction contained 9 bases not matched to a gene. The CDR3 DNA sequence: TGCGCCAGCGCTGCCGGGACAGGGCTTTATGGCTACACCTTC. Translation gives CASAAGTGLYGYTF.

The table lists this clonotype with a few counts. The V call is TRBV2, the J call TRBJ2-7, with TRBD2 matching over 8 bases. Germline values: CDR1 SNHLY, CDR2 FYNNEI. The CDR3 totals 13 residues. The V and J ends lost 8 bases and 3 bases, in that order; junction bases with no gene match: 6. This CDR3 reads CASLLAARYEQYF. The DNA of the CDR3 is TGTGCCAGCCTACTAGCGGCCCGCTACGAGCAGTACTTC.

This chain uses TRBV7-2 with TRBJ2-2; 16 bases line up with TRBD2. V lost 6 bases to trimming and J lost 4 bases; unmatched junction nucleotides: 5. The CDR3 sequence is 17 residues long. CDR1 and CDR2 from the germline V gene are SGHTA and FQGNSA. The CDR3 here is CASRRGTSGGVTGELFF. DNA of the CDR3: TGTGCCAGCAGACGAGGGACTAGCGGGGGGGTCACCGGGGAGCTGTTTTTT.

Ten or more counts support this clonotype. The J gene is TRBJ2-3, the V gene TRBV7-3; D call uncertain. The CDR3 is 14 residues long. The V gene lost 3 bases and the J gene lost 4 bases, with 11 bases spanning the gap. Germline CDR1 reads SGHTA; CDR2 reads FQGTGA. This chain's CDR3 is CASSFSSPSDTQYF. In nucleotides, the CDR3 is TGTGCCAGCAGCTTTAGTTCCCCTTCAGATACGCAGTATTTT.

The chain has TRBV20-1 and TRBJ2-1, with D perhaps TRBD2 (7 bases). V lost 4 bases and J lost 0, with 10 bases in between. The CDR3 covers 14 residues. Germline assignment: CDR1 DFQATT and CDR2 SNEGSKA (reference sequence). The CDR3 loop reads CSAKGGYSYNEQFF. The CDR3 DNA sequence: TGCAGTGCTAAGGGGGGGTACTCCTACAATGAGCAGTTCTTC.

The sample holds many counts of this clonotype. The gene calls are TRBV4-3 and TRBJ1-3; D is possibly TRBD1 (5 bases). Per germline, CDR1 LGHNA and CDR2 YSLEER. The germline V and J ends were trimmed by 3 bases and 0 bases, with 6 bases remaining between them. The CDR3 sequence is 14 residues long. The DNA of the CDR3 is TGCGCCAGCAGCCACCAGGGCTCTGGAAACACCATATATTTT. Its protein is CASSHQGSGNTIYF.

The chain joins TRBV29-1 to TRBJ2-2; the match to TRBD1 covers 11 bases. This CDR3 comprises 13 residues. The germline CDR1 and CDR2 sequences are SQVTM and ANQGSEA. V lost 6 bases and J lost 4; bases outside the gene matches: 1. CDR3 sequence reads: CSVGTGGTGELFF. The CDR3 DNA is TGCAGCGTCGGGACAGGGGGCACCGGGGAGCTGTTTTTT.

This clonotype was counted a few times. The rearrangement joins TRBV18 to TRBJ1-1, with D hard to call. From germline, CDR1 is KGHSH and CDR2 LQKENI. Trimming stripped 3 bases from V and 1 base from J, with 9 bases between. The CDR3 length is 14 residues. The CDR3 DNA reads as TGTGCCAGCTCACCTAAACGTGGGAACACTGAAGCTTTCTTT. It encodes CASSPKRGNTEAFF.